The sequence of this TCR beta chain was determined in a study of T cell repertoires in cytomegalovirus infection. Looking at the study overall: Used in the study were CMV epitopes, some recently identified and HLA-C-restricted, others well-studied and HLA-B-restricted. Public TCR beta signatures were indicative of both CMV infection and a matching HLA type. The study's findings and limits: The ex vivo response was dominated by HLA-C-restricted CMV-specific TCR beta clonotypes.

There are 14 residues in the CDR3. CDR1 and CDR2 (germline): MNHEY, SVGEGT. TCRdb itself ran the reads through MiXCR, one entry per CDR3 protein. The sample yields approximately 340,000 distinct CDR3 sequences, roughly 28% seen once. In the case of this clonotype: The antigen remains undetermined. Germline is not matched at one junction end, which may reflect a read error.

The sample was cultured PBMCs, taken from culture after CMV antigen stimulation. The gene calls are TRBV6-2 or TRBV6-3 and TRBJ2-2; D remains ambiguous. The receptor's source is a human donor in good health (CMV status not recorded). Some clones in this sample may be carry-over from other donors' samples. Written as DNA, the CDR3 is TGTGCCAGCAGGATTTCCCCGAACATCGGGGAGCTGTTTTTT. This gives the protein CASRISPNIGELFF.